This entry lists 20 T cell receptor beta chains sequenced from one sample in a study of cytomegalovirus exposure and HLA in healthy donors. TCRdb's table, derived via immunoSEQ multiplex PCR, lists solely in-frame clones and lacks some. The data show tens of thousands of clones, roughly 94% seen once. The sample comprised PBMCs. The receptors come from a woman under 30 in good health and CMV-seropositive.

This sequence joins TRBV7-6 and TRBJ1-1; D is unresolved. CDR3 length equals 12 residues. The germline V gene has CDR1 SGHVS and CDR2 FNYEAQ. Trimming took off 1 base at V and 8 bases at J, with 8 bases between the two ends. CDR3 nucleotides: TGTGCCAGCAGCTTAGAGGGAGGCGAAGCTTTCTTT. It translates to CASSLEGGEAFF. Full variable domain (outside the CDR3, taken from reference TRBV7-6 and TRBJ1-1): GAGVSQSPRYKVTKRGQDVALRCDPISGHVSLYWYRQALGQGPEFLTYFNYEAQQDKSGLPNDRFSAERPEGSISTLTIQRTEQRDSAMYRCASSLEGGEAFFGQGTRLTVV.

This chain joins TRBV28 and TRBJ1-1, with D maybe TRBD1 (5 bases). This CDR3 has 13 residues. The germline gives CDR1 MDHEN, CDR2 SYDVKM. Trimming pared 11 bases from V and 4 bases from J, leaving 17 bases between. The CDR3 reads CASRGGESTEAFF. DNA for the CDR3: TGTGCCTCCCGGGGGGGGGAGAGCACTGAAGCTTTCTTT. Filled out from reference TRBV28 and TRBJ1-1, the complete variable domain reads DVKVTQSSRYLVKRTGEKVFLECVQDMDHENMFWYRQDPGLGLRLIYFSYDVKMKEKGDIPEGYSVSREKKERFSLILESASTNQTSMYLCASRGGESTEAFFGQGTRLTVV.

V is TRBV5-4 and J is TRBJ2-3, with D perhaps TRBD2 (7 bases). The V gene lost 2 bases and the J gene lost 4 bases, with 14 bases spanning the gap. This CDR3 comprises 15 residues. Germline V gene data show CDR1 as SGHNT and CDR2 as YYREEE (reference sequence). In nucleotides, the CDR3 is TGTGCCAGCAGCTTTCTTGGGGGGGCCGCAGATACGCAGTATTTT. As protein: CASSFLGGAADTQYF.

The V gene is TRBV4-3, the J gene TRBJ2-7; 8 bases map to TRBD1. The CDR3 is 14 amino acids. Germline V gene sequence: CDR1 LGHNA, CDR2 YSLEER. V lost 4 bases and J lost 0; bases outside the gene matches: 2. The CDR3 nucleotides are TGCGCCAGCAGCCGTGGACAGGGCTCCTACGAGCAGTACTTC. Its translation is CASSRGQGSYEQYF.

The chain recombines TRBV15 with TRBJ1-2; D gene ambiguous. This CDR3 region has 16 residues. V lost 4 bases to trimming and J lost 4 bases, with 19 bases between them. CDR1 and CDR2 from the germline V gene are LNHNV and YYDKDF (reference sequence). The CDR3: CATSILKRFTPYGYTF. In DNA form, the CDR3 reads TGTGCCACCAGCATCTTGAAGAGGTTTACTCCCTATGGCTACACCTTC.

J is TRBJ1-2 and V is TRBV4-1; TRBD1 aligns across 7 bases. Germline V gene data show CDR1 as MGHRA and CDR2 as YSYEKL. V gave up 2 bases and J gave up 1 base; unmatched junction bases: 13. CDR3 size: 18 residues. CDR3 nucleotide sequence: TGCGCCAGCAGCCAAAGGGAGGCGAGGGCAGGGGGTAACTATGGCTACACCTTC. This codes for CASSQREARAGGNYGYTF.

This chain connects TRBV5-1 to TRBJ2-5, with TRBD1 identical over 8 bases. CDR1 SGHRS and CDR2 YFSETQ come from the germline V gene. Germline trimming cut 0 bases from V and 2 bases from J; bases unmatched to any gene: 6. The CDR3 loop spans 16 amino acids. The chain's CDR3 is CASSLDGQGSQETQYF. CDR3 DNA sequence: TGCGCCAGCAGCTTGGACGGACAGGGTTCACAAGAGACCCAGTACTTC.

This chain joins TRBV27 and TRBJ2-1; no reliable D call. Germline V lookup: CDR1 MNHEY, CDR2 SMNVEV (reference sequence). The V end was cut by 2 bases, the J end by 4 bases, with 18 bases between. The CDR3 extends over 17 amino acids. CDR3 region: CASSLGPVQLGYNEQFF. In DNA form, the CDR3 reads TGTGCCAGCAGTTTAGGGCCGGTACAACTTGGGTACAATGAGCAGTTCTTC.

The chain couples TRBV4-2 to TRBJ2-7, with D maybe TRBD2 (6 bases). V lost 1 base to trimming and J lost 3 bases, with 13 bases between them. The CDR3 contains 15 residues. The germline V gene has CDR1 LGHNA and CDR2 YNFKEQ. CDR3 DNA sequence: TGTGCCAGCAGCCAAGGTCGGGGGATCCTCTACGAGCAGTACTTC. Protein sequence: CASSQGRGILYEQYF.

J is TRBJ1-5 and V is TRBV4-3; the D is unclear. From germline, CDR1 is LGHNA and CDR2 YSLEER. The CDR3 spans 14 residues. The V and J ends lost 0 bases and 3 bases respectively, with 6 bases between them. The CDR3 nucleotides are TGCGCCAGCAGCCAAGACTTGTCCAATCAGCCCCAGCATTTT. Its protein product is CASSQDLSNQPQHF.

V and J are TRBV10-3 and TRBJ1-5, with TRBD1 identical over 9 bases. CDR1 ENHRY and CDR2 SYGVKD come from the germline V gene. The CDR3 is 13 amino acids. With 10 bases clipped from V and 6 bases from J, the junction kept 7 bases outside the gene matches. This CDR3 is CATGTGSIQPQHF. The CDR3, as DNA: TGTGCCACGGGGACAGGGTCGATTCAGCCCCAGCATTTT.

The chain is built from TRBV4-3 and TRBJ1-2; 8 nucleotides line up with TRBD1. The V gene's germline CDR1 is LGHNA and CDR2 YSLEER. The length of the CDR3 is 17 residues. V trimming: 2 bases; J trimming: 8 bases; junction bases outside the gene matches: 16. As DNA, the CDR3 is TGCGCCAGCAGCCAACTCCAAGGGCAAACAGGGGGTATAGGCTACACCTTC. This codes for CASSQLQGQTGGIGYTF.

The chain combines TRBV25-1 with TRBJ2-5, with D hard to call. V was shortened by 2 bases and J by 0 bases, with 7 bases between the two germline ends. Germline V gene data show CDR1 as MGHDK and CDR2 as SYGVNS. The CDR3 length is 14 residues. The CDR3 region has the DNA TGTGCCAGCAGTGAAGACTCGTACCAAGAGACCCAGTACTTC. This gives the protein CASSEDSYQETQYF.

The chain joins TRBV13 to TRBJ2-3; 10 bases fit TRBD1. The germline V gene encodes CDR1 PRHDT and CDR2 FYEKMQ (reference sequence). J was trimmed by 3 bases and V by 4 bases; bases with no gene match: 4. The CDR3 consists of 15 residues. The CDR3 region is CASSSPGQGTDTQYF. Written as DNA, the CDR3 is TGTGCCAGCAGCTCACCGGGACAGGGGACAGATACGCAGTATTTT.

The CDR3 region is CASSEGTGSDTQYF. The CDR3 DNA follows: TGTGCCAGCAGTGAGGGGACAGGGTCAGATACGCAGTATTTT. The rearrangement joins TRBV6-4 to TRBJ2-3; TRBD1 matches 9 bases. V dropped 3 bases and J dropped 4; count of bases not matched to a gene: 2. CDR3 size: 14 residues. Germline assignment: CDR1 MRHNA and CDR2 SNTAGT.

The rearrangement joins TRBV6-5 to TRBJ2-1; 7 nucleotides agree with TRBD1. The CDR3 contains 15 residues. The V gene's germline CDR1 is MNHEY and CDR2 SVGAGI. After removal of 4 bases from V and 5 bases from J, the junction contained 8 bases not matched to a gene. DNA of the CDR3: TGTGCCAGCAGTTCCTGGGGGACAGCGAACAATGAGCAGTTCTTC. Translated: CASSSWGTANNEQFF.

The CDR3 sequence is CSVGEGRGLNEQFF. In nucleotides, the CDR3 is TGCAGCGTGGGGGAAGGGCGGGGTTTGAATGAGCAGTTCTTC. This chain connects TRBV29-1 to TRBJ2-1, with D perhaps TRBD2 (6 bases). Germline lookup yields CDR1 SQVTM and CDR2 ANQGSEA. Between the trimmed V and J ends, which lost 6 bases and 7 bases, there was a span of 19 bases. The CDR3 has 14 amino acids.

The CDR3 DNA reads as TGTGCCAGCAGCGTAGGGGACAGGGCGAACACTGAAGCTTTCTTT. Amino acid sequence: CASSVGDRANTEAFF. The gene calls are TRBV9 and TRBJ1-1; 9 bases fit TRBD1. Germline V gene data show CDR1 as SGDLS and CDR2 as YYNGEE. Losses at the gene ends were 0 bases for V and 1 base for J; bases not matched to a gene: 1. This CDR3 comprises 15 residues.

The CDR3 DNA reads as TGTGCCAGTAGTGCCGGTCTAGCCTACGAGCAGTACTTC. It encodes CASSAGLAYEQYF. The chain recombines TRBV19 with TRBJ2-7; D gene uncertain. Between the trimmed V and J ends, which lost 5 bases and 2 bases, there was a span of 10 bases. This CDR3 comprises 13 residues. Germline V gives CDR1 LNHDA, CDR2 SQIVND (reference sequence).

V gene TRBV7-6 combines with J gene TRBJ1-4, with 7 positions matching TRBD1. In germline, CDR1 is SGHVS, CDR2 FNYEAQ. The ends lost 1 base at V and 1 base at J; junction bases unmatched: 0. The CDR3 has 15 amino acids. The CDR3 DNA reads TGTGCCAGCAGCTTAGGACAGGGAACTAATGAAAAACTGTTTTTT. Translation gives CASSLGQGTNEKLFF.